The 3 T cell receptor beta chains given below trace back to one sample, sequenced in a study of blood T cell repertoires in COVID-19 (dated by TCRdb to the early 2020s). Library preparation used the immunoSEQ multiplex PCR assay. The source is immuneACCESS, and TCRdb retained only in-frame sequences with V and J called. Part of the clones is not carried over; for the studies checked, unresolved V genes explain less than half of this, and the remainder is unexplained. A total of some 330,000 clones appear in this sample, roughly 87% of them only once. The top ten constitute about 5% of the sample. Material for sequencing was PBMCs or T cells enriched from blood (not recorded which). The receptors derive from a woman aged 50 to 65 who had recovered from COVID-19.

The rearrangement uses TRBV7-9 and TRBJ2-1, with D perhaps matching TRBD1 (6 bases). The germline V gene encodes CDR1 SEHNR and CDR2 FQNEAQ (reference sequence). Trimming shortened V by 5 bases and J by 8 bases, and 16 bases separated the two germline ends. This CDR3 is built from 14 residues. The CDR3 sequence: CASSRTPGAYEQFF. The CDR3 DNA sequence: TGTGCCAGCAGCCGGACCCCAGGGGCCTATGAGCAGTTCTTC.

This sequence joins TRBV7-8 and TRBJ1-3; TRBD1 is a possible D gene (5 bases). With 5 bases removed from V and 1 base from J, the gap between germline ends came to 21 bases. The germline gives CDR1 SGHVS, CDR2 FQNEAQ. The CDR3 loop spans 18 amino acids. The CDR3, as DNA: TGTGCCAGCAGCCGTCGGCTTGTTCAGGGTCTTTCTGGAAACACCATATATTTT. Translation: CASSRRLVQGLSGNTIYF.

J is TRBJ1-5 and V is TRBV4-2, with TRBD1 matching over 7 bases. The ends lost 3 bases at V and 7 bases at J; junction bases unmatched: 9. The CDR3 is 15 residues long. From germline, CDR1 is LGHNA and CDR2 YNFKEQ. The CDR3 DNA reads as TGTGCCAGCAGCCAGCAGGGGGTTGGCGACCAGCCCCAGCATTTT. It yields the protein CASSQQGVGDQPQHF.